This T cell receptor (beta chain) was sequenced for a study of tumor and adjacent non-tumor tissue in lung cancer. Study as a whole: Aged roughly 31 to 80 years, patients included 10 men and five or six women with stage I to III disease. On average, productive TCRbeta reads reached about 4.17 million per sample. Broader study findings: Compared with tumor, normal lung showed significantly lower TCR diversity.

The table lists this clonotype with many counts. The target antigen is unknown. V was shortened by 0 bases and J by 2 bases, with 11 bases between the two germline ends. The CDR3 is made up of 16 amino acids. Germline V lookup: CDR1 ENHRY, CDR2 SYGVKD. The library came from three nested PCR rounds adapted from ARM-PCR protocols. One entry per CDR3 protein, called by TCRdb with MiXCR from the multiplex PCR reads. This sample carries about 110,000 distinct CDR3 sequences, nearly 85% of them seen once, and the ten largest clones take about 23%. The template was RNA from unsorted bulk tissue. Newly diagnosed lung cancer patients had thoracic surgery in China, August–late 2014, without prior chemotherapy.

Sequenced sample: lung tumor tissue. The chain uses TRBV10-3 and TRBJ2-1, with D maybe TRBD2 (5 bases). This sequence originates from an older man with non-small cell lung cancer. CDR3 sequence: CAISESAGATYNEQFF. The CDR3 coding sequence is TGTGCCATCAGTGAGTCGGCGGGTGCAACCTACAATGAGCAGTTCTTC.